This T cell receptor (beta chain) was found in a study of blood T cell repertoires in COVID-19. Whole-study context: Material from acute and convalescent COVID-19 was sourced from the United States, Italy and Spain. Sources were T cells, B-cell-depleted T cells, or PBMCs; the material itself was cDNA or gDNA.

As originally analysed: By means of reference gene primer amplification, nucleated cell counts were estimated. Generated by immunoSEQ multiplex PCR, the TCRdb table keeps only in-frame clones and is missing some. That table furnishes V, J and clone size, whereas the DNA furnished D and trimming. The sample contains around 130,000 clones, about 86% of which appear only once. CDR1 and CDR2 (germline): LGHDT, YNNKEL (reference sequence). With 4 bases clipped from V and 6 bases from J, the junction kept 3 bases outside the gene matches. The CDR3 sequence is 13 residues long. This clonotype was obtained from a woman between 50 and 59 years old who had recovered from COVID-19. Material: peripheral blood. The V gene is TRBV3-1 (or the pseudogene TRBV3-2), the J gene TRBJ2-1; 7 bases align to TRBD1. This chain's CDR3 is CASSLRQGNEQFF. The DNA of the CDR3 is TGTGCCAGCAGCCTACGACAGGGCAATGAGCAGTTCTTC.